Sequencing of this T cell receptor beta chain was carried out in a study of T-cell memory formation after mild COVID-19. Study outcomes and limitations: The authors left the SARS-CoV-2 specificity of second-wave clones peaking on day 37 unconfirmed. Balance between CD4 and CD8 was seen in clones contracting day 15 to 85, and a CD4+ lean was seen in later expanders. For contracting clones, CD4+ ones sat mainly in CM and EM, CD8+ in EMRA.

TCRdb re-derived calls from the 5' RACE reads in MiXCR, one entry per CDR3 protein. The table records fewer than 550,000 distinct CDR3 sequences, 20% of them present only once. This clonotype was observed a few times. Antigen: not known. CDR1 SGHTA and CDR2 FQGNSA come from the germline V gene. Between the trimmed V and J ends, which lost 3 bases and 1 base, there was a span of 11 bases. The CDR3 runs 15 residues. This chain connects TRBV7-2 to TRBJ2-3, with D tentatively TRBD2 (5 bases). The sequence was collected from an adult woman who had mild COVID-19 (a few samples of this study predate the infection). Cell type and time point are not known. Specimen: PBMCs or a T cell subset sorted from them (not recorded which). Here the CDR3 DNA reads TGTGCCAGCAGCTTGAGGGAGTCCGGCACAGATACGCAGTATTTT. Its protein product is CASSLRESGTDTQYF.